A selection of T cell receptor beta chains follows, all from one sample in a study of yellow fever vaccine responses in identical twins. TCRdb analysed the RT-PCR reads with MiXCR anew, one entry per CDR3 protein. Of 5,500 to 8,000 distinct CDR3 sequences in the sample, roughly 84% were seen once. Specimen: T cells from blood (PBMCs), unsorted or a sorted subset (not recorded which), collected before or after yellow fever vaccination (not recorded which). These receptors all stem from a woman under 30 who received the yellow fever vaccine. Both conserved end residues are part of each CDR3. The D gene is left open where the match is weak. Size values are once, few and many counts, or a class for expanded clones, and some rows have none.

D: TRBD1
size: NA
V: TRBV7-2
J: TRBJ2-1
CDR3: CASSLAQGAYNEQFF
DNA: TGTGCCAGCAGCTTAGCACAGGGGGCCTACAATGAGCAGTTCTTC

D: NA
size: NA
V: TRBV13
J: TRBJ1-1
CDR3: CASGTYTEAFF
DNA: TGTGCCAGCGGGACCTACACTGAAGCTTTCTTT

D: NA
size: NA
V: TRBV7-3
J: TRBJ1-1
CDR3: CASSLTVNTEAFF
DNA: TGTGCCAGCAGCTTAACTGTGAACACTGAAGCTTTCTTT

D: NA
size: once
V: TRBV11-2
J: TRBJ2-5
CDR3: CASSLLAGQETQYF
DNA: TGTGCCAGCAGCTTACTCGCGGGGCAAGAGACCCAGTACTTC

D: NA
size: NA
V: TRBV24-1
J: TRBJ2-7
CDR3: CFSYEQYF
DNA: TGTTTCTCCTACGAGCAGTACTTC

D: NA
size: NA
V: TRBV5-6
J: TRBJ2-7
CDR3: CASSLVQSYEQYF
DNA: TGTGCCAGCAGCTTGGTCCAATCCTACGAGCAGTACTTC

D: NA
size: few
V: TRBV4-2
J: TRBJ1-2
CDR3: CASSVERNTYGYTF
DNA: TGTGCCAGCAGCGTAGAGAGGAATACGTATGGCTACACCTTC

D: NA
size: NA
V: TRBV20-1
J: TRBJ2-5
CDR3: CSADRVSQETQYF
DNA: TGCAGTGCCGACCGGGTTTCCCAAGAGACCCAGTACTTC

D: NA
size: once
V: TRBV18
J: TRBJ1-5
CDR3: CASSTKSNQPQHF
DNA: TGTGCCAGCTCAACTAAGAGCAATCAGCCCCAGCATTTT

D: NA
size: once
V: TRBV2
J: TRBJ2-7
CDR3: CASRDDMYEQYF
DNA: TGTGCCAGCAGAGACGACATGTACGAGCAGTACTTC

D: NA
size: NA
V: TRBV11-3
J: TRBJ2-1
CDR3: CASSFPGAEQFF
DNA: TGTGCCAGCAGCTTCCCCGGCGCTGAGCAGTTCTTC

D: NA
size: NA
V: TRBV2
J: TRBJ1-5
CDR3: CASSEGTLDQPQHF
DNA: TGTGCCAGCAGTGAAGGGACACTGGATCAGCCCCAGCATTTT

D: TRBD1
size: NA
V: TRBV13
J: TRBJ2-4
CDR3: CASSTTRTGLKNIQYF
DNA: TGTGCCAGCAGCACTACCCGGACAGGGCTTAAAAACATTCAGTACTTC

D: NA
size: NA
V: TRBV4-1
J: TRBJ1-5
CDR3: CASSQVGRGMDQPQHF
DNA: TGCGCCAGCAGCCAAGTGGGCAGGGGTATGGACCAGCCCCAGCATTTT

D: NA
size: NA
V: TRBV12-3/TRBV12-4
J: TRBJ1-1
CDR3: CASSLKGDTEAFF
DNA: TGTGCCAGCAGTTTAAAGGGGGACACTGAAGCTTTCTTT

D: NA
size: NA
V: TRBV11-2
J: TRBJ2-4
CDR3: CASSLVAKNIQYF
DNA: TGTGCCAGCAGCTTAGTGGCCAAAAACATTCAGTACTTC

D: NA
size: NA
V: TRBV28
J: TRBJ2-7
CDR3: CASSRTDLRVYEQYF
DNA: TGTGCCAGCAGTAGGACAGACTTACGGGTATACGAGCAGTACTTC

D: NA
size: NA
V: TRBV11-1
J: TRBJ1-1
CDR3: CASSLALGLVEAFF
DNA: TGTGCCAGCAGCTTAGCGCTAGGCCTAGTTGAAGCTTTCTTT

D: NA
size: NA
V: TRBV18
J: TRBJ2-3
CDR3: CASSPLGDTQYF
DNA: TGTGCCAGCTCACCCCTAGGAGATACGCAGTATTTT

D: TRBD1
size: NA
V: TRBV6-2/TRBV6-3
J: TRBJ2-7
CDR3: CASRTAGTGSYEQYF
DNA: TGTGCCAGCAGAACCGCCGGGACAGGGTCCTACGAGCAGTACTTC

D: NA
size: NA
V: TRBV29-1
J: TRBJ2-5
CDR3: CSVDYAGQETQYF
DNA: TGCAGCGTTGACTATGCGGGTCAAGAGACCCAGTACTTC

D: NA
size: NA
V: TRBV15
J: TRBJ2-1
CDR3: CATSRERGVYNEQFF
DNA: TGTGCCACCAGCAGAGAGCGCGGGGTCTACAATGAGCAGTTCTTC

D: TRBD1
size: NA
V: TRBV18
J: TRBJ2-7
CDR3: CASSPDRSSYEQYF
DNA: TGTGCCAGCTCACCGGACAGGAGCTCCTACGAGCAGTACTTC

D: NA
size: once
V: TRBV11-1
J: TRBJ2-7
CDR3: CASSLGSYEQYF
DNA: TGTGCCAGCAGCTTAGGCAGCTACGAGCAGTACTTC

D: TRBD1
size: NA
V: TRBV23-1
J: TRBJ1-1
CDR3: CASSHRLTGATEAFF
DNA: TGCGCCAGCAGTCACCGGCTTACAGGGGCAACTGAAGCTTTCTTT